This T cell receptor beta chain was identified during a study of T cells in localized non-small cell lung cancer (dated by TCRdb to between 2020 and 2021). The study in broad terms: T cell repertoires of 200 to 250 early-stage NSCLC patients were analyzed, with tumors being compared against uninvolved tumor-adjacent lungs. The cohort was made up of 236 treatment-naive NSCLC patients whose localized lung tumors had been resected. NSCLC patients had a mean age of roughly 64 years, and 120 to 150 were male and around 99 female.

The immunoSEQ Assay was used to sequence TCR beta CDR3 regions from DNA. The study's processing was this. To compute T cell density, TCR beta template counts were normalized to usable DNA, which was estimated by amplifying housekeeping genes. Using the preseqR package, richness was estimated by extrapolating to 120,000 templates for tissue samples and 400,000 templates for PBMC samples. Clonality was calculated as one minus Pielou's evenness. Differential abundance testing on productive amino-acid clonotypes, with a minimum total count of 5 and an alpha of 0.1, was used to identify tissue-enriched TCRs. Repertoire overlap between compartments was quantified with the Jaccard Index and Morisita Overlap Index. GLIPH clustered TCR beta CDR3s with public tetramer-defined viral CDR3s; viral motifs required at least three viral sequences plus V-gene enrichment. This immuneACCESS table, as held by TCRdb, lists in-frame sequences with V and J called but not all clones. Of the missing ones, under half trace to an unresolved V gene in checked studies; the others have no known cause. Clonal size and the V and J genes are those of that table, whereas D and trimming came from the DNA. This sample comprises some 72,000 clones, 70% to 90% of them detected only once. The ten largest clones take up over 2.5% of the sample.

Relative to germline, V is missing 5 bases and J is missing 4 bases, with 2 bases of the junction outside any gene match. Reading the germline V gene (reference sequence) gives CDR1 MNHNY and CDR2 SVGAGI. From its cysteine to its phenylalanine, the CDR3 spans 12 amino acids. The retained sequence is limited to the CDR3, 36 bases, with the frame set at the first base. At diagnosis, peripheral blood, uninvolved tumor-adjacent lung and tumor were collected and stored as a combination of fresh-frozen and FFPE material. For TCR repertoire profiling, the blood samples were analyzed as peripheral blood mononuclear cells. This clone was seen once. Which antigen it targets is not known. No much larger clone exists at a distance of one base, and base qualities are not known. Study-wide findings and limitations: Higher blood T cell density associated with longer overall survival, while higher adjacent-lung clonality associated with shorter survival. Multi-region tumor sequencing was not performed, so intratumor heterogeneity could not be excluded. A median of 57 of the top 100 tumor clones were detected in paired uninvolved adjacent lung, and 28 of these tumor clones were also found among the top 100 clones of the paired uninvolved adjacent lung. Uninvolved tumor-adjacent lung showed the highest T cell clonality, higher than tumor, which suggests more focused antigenic responses in the uninvolved tumor-adjacent lung. Because the study design was exploratory, TCR variables were selected using unadjusted p-values without false-discovery rate correction.

This specimen was peripheral blood, taken before any cancer treatment. In this chain, TRBV6-6 is recombined with TRBJ2-7; 7 central bases correspond to TRBD2. The clonotype comes from a man aged 40 to 70 with stage I lung adenocarcinoma. CDR3 protein: CASSPGGYEQYF. The sequenced DNA: TGTGCCAGCAGTCCCGGGGGGTACGAGCAGTACTTC.